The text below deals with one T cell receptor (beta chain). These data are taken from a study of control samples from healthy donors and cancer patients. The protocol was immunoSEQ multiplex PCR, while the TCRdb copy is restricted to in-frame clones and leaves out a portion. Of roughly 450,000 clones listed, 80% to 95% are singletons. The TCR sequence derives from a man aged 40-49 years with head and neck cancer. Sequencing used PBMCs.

This chain's CDR3 is CASSLAVAGGLDEQFF. CDR3 coding DNA: TGTGCCAGCAGCTTAGCGGTGGCGGGGGGCCTGGATGAGCAGTTCTTC. This sequence joins TRBV7-2 and TRBJ2-1, with 8 nucleotides matching TRBD2. J lost 8 bases, V lost 0 bases, and 9 bases had no gene match. This CDR3 contains 16 residues. From germline, CDR1 is SGHTA and CDR2 FQGNSA.